Listed here are 28 T cell receptor beta chains from one sample, sequenced in a study of response to subunit inactivated influenza vaccine (dated by TCRdb to the late 2010s). The library was prepared using RT-PCR. TCRdb lists the instrument as Illumina HiSeq 2500. TCRdb reanalyzed the raw reads on its own, using fastp at Q25 for trimming and MiXCR for clone calling, and kept in-frame beta chains. All rows with the same CDR3 protein become a single entry with the most common DNA and genes. Here the sample has some 640,000 distinct CDR3 sequences; 14% occur a single time. The ten largest clones add up to 5.5% to 7% of the sample. This specimen was PBMCs from blood, taken 14 to 15 days before vaccination. The receptors stem from a man between 50 and 59 years old who received an inactivated influenza vaccine. Donor details come from another sample of the same person, matched by shared clones.

This clonotype was counted a few times. The chain couples TRBV15 to TRBJ1-5; D may be TRBD1 (6 bases). Trimming pared 0 bases from V and 6 bases from J, leaving 12 bases between. Germline CDR1 is LNHNV and CDR2 is YYDKDF (reference sequence). The CDR3 covers 15 residues. The CDR3 sequence is CATSRDRQGSQPQHF. DNA of the CDR3: TGTGCCACCAGCAGAGATCGGCAGGGGAGTCAGCCCCAGCATTTT.

The J gene is TRBJ2-3, the V gene TRBV10-1, with 8 bases that match TRBD1. The CDR3 has 13 residues. V lost 5 bases, J lost 13 bases, and 11 bases stayed unmatched. Germline lookup yields CDR1 WNHNN and CDR2 SYGVQD (reference sequence). CDR3 sequence reads: CASSPGQDQQKYF. The CDR3 DNA follows: TGCGCCAGCAGTCCGGGACAGGACCAACAAAAGTATTTT.

This clonotype was counted only a few times. V usage is TRBV5-1 and J usage is TRBJ2-7; D is uncertain. The CDR3 spans 15 residues. The V end was cut by 0 bases, the J end by 4 bases, with 14 bases between. CDR1 is SGHRS and CDR2 is YFSETQ in the germline V gene. The CDR3 is CASSLAMGLGYEQYF. The CDR3, as DNA: TGCGCCAGCAGCTTGGCTATGGGGTTGGGGTACGAGCAGTACTTC.

Only a few counts were recorded for this clonotype. The chain has TRBV20-1 and TRBJ2-7; D is perhaps TRBD1 (6 bases). Trimming removed 6 bases from V and 5 bases from J, with 14 bases in between. Per the germline V gene, CDR1 is DFQATT and CDR2 is SNEGSKA (reference sequence). The CDR3 covers 12 residues. The CDR3 here is CSAHADSNEQYF. The CDR3 region has the DNA TGCAGTGCGCACGCGGACAGCAACGAGCAGTACTTC.

This clonotype was found a few times. The chain carries TRBV18 and TRBJ2-5; D is perhaps TRBD2 (5 bases). Germline loops: CDR1 KGHSH, CDR2 LQKENI. The length of the CDR3 is 14 residues. V was shortened by 3 bases and J by 0 bases, with 8 bases between the two germline ends. CDR3 protein: CASSPGSYQETQYF. CDR3 in DNA: TGTGCCAGCTCACCGGGGAGTTACCAAGAGACCCAGTACTTC.

V gene TRBV6-5 combines with J gene TRBJ2-5; TRBD1 matches 7 bases. V lost 2 bases and J lost 0; bases outside the gene matches: 3. The germline gives CDR1 MNHEY, CDR2 SVGAGI. The length of the CDR3 is 15 residues. The CDR3 region has the DNA TGTGCCAGCAGTTACAGAGGACAGGACCAAGAGACCCAGTACTTC. The encoded protein is CASSYRGQDQETQYF.

There are many counts of this clonotype. The chain couples TRBV12-3 or TRBV12-4 to TRBJ2-1; 7 nucleotides agree with TRBD2. V trimming: 0 bases; J trimming: 7 bases; junction bases outside the gene matches: 6. CDR3 size: 15 residues. This CDR3 is CASSLAGGPRNEQFF. The CDR3 bases are TGTGCCAGCAGTTTAGCGGGAGGGCCTCGTAATGAGCAGTTCTTC.

The DNA of the CDR3 is TGTGCCACCAGCGCTCGACAGGGAAAGGATGGCTACACCTTC. Its translation: CATSARQGKDGYTF. The V gene is TRBV15, the J gene TRBJ1-2, with 7 bases identical to TRBD1. With V trimmed by 5 bases and J by 6 bases, 9 bases remained unmatched. Germline CDR1 reads LNHNV; CDR2 reads YYDKDF (reference sequence). This CDR3 spans 14 amino acids.

The chain has TRBV19 and TRBJ2-1, with a tentative D call TRBD1 (5 bases). CDR3 length: 19 residues. V lost 6 bases to trimming and J lost 0 bases, with 24 bases between them. The germline CDR1 and CDR2 sequences are LNHDA and SQIVND (reference sequence). CDR3 DNA: TGTGCCAGTAGCATATTTTTCCCAAGATCCACAGGCTCCTACAATGAGCAGTTCTTC. Its translation is CASSIFFPRSTGSYNEQFF. Combining the CDR3 with reference TRBV19 and TRBJ2-1 gives the whole variable domain DGGITQSPKYLFRKEGQNVTLSCEQNLNHDAMYWYRQDPGQGLRLIYYSQIVNDFQKGDIAEGYSVSREKKESFPLTVTSAQKNPTAFYLCASSIFFPRSTGSYNEQFFGPGTRLTVL.

This clonotype appeared a few times. This chain uses TRBV12-3 or TRBV12-4 with TRBJ2-3; tentative D call: TRBD1 (5 bases). The CDR3 is 14 amino acids. V shed 6 bases and J shed 4 bases, with 14 bases lying between them. The CDR3 nucleotides read TGTGCCAGCAGCCCCAGACAGAACGCAGATACGCAGTATTTT. Translation gives CASSPRQNADTQYF.

The rearrangement links TRBV9 to TRBJ2-1, with 7 bases identical to TRBD2. This CDR3 comprises 14 residues. The germline V gene has CDR1 SGDLS and CDR2 YYNGEE. V was clipped by 1 base and J by 12 bases; unmatched bases: 10. The CDR3 DNA sequence: TGTGCCAGCAGCGTAACTAGCGCGAAAGCTGGGCAGTTCTTC. This gives the protein CASSVTSAKAGQFF.

This clonotype was observed a handful of times. This chain uses TRBV28 with TRBJ1-5; D possibly corresponds to TRBD1 (5 bases). CDR1 and CDR2 (germline): MDHEN, SYDVKM. The CDR3 has 15 residues. V was pared by 4 bases and J by 1 base, with 11 bases between. In DNA, the CDR3 is TGTGCCAGCAGTTGGGGGTCGGAGAGCAATCAGCCCCAGCATTTT. The encoded protein is CASSWGSESNQPQHF.

The rearrangement uses TRBV20-1 and TRBJ2-7; D might be TRBD1 or TRBD2, each matching 5 bases. V was pared by 3 bases and J by 4 bases, with 10 bases between. The CDR3 covers 12 residues. In germline, CDR1 is DFQATT, CDR2 SNEGSKA (reference sequence). The CDR3 region is CSARGVQYEQYF. The CDR3 region has the DNA TGCAGTGCTAGGGGGGTCCAGTACGAGCAGTACTTC.

The chain employs TRBV5-1 and TRBJ2-5; D is perhaps TRBD1 or TRBD2 (6 bases each). Germline V gene sequence: CDR1 SGHRS, CDR2 YFSETQ. Trimming took 7 bases from V and 5 from J, leaving 15 bases between them. There are 13 residues in the CDR3. The CDR3 sequence is CASGYRAGETQYF. CDR3 DNA: TGCGCCAGCGGGTACAGGGCGGGGGAGACCCAGTACTTC. Supplemented by reference TRBV5-1 and TRBJ2-5, the full variable domain reads KAGVTQTPRYLIKTRGQQVTLSCSPISGHRSVSWYQQTPGQGLQFLFEYFSETQRNKGNFPGRFSGRQFSNSRSEMNVSTLELGDSALYLCASGYRAGETQYFGPGTRLLVL.

This clonotype occurred many times. The rearrangement links TRBV20-1 to TRBJ2-3, with D maybe TRBD2 (5 bases). The CDR3 is made up of 13 amino acids. In germline, CDR1 is DFQATT, CDR2 SNEGSKA (reference sequence). V was trimmed by 0 bases and J by 5 bases, leaving 9 bases between them. The CDR3 is CSARDLARDTQYF. The CDR3 nucleotides are TGCAGTGCTAGAGATCTAGCAAGAGATACGCAGTATTTT.

V is TRBV3-1 and J is TRBJ2-1; the match to TRBD2 covers 9 bases. Losses at the gene ends were 2 bases for V and 7 bases for J; bases not matched to a gene: 9. Looked up from germline, CDR1 is LGHDT and CDR2 is YNNKEL (reference sequence). The CDR3 runs to 16 residues. For the CDR3, the DNA is TGTGCCAGCAGCCAACTTTGGCGGGAGGGCCATAATGAGCAGTTCTTC. Its protein product is CASSQLWREGHNEQFF.

This clonotype was picked up one time. The CDR3 sequence is CASSPTLASYNEQFF. The CDR3 region has the DNA TGTGCCAGCAGCCCGACCCTCGCCTCCTACAATGAGCAGTTCTTC. The gene calls are TRBV5-6 and TRBJ2-1; D is uncertain. Germline assignment: CDR1 SGHDT and CDR2 YYEEEE. V was shortened by 4 bases and J by 0 bases, with 11 bases between the two germline ends. The CDR3 sequence is 15 residues long.

This clonotype appeared many times. J is TRBJ2-5 and V is TRBV28; 10 nucleotides line up with TRBD1. With 6 bases clipped from V and 4 bases from J, the junction kept 11 bases outside the gene matches. The CDR3 length is 16 residues. CDR1 MDHEN and CDR2 SYDVKM come from the germline V gene. CDR3 protein: CASSPSRQGAGETQYF. Here the CDR3 DNA reads TGTGCCAGCAGCCCATCACGACAGGGGGCTGGAGAGACCCAGTACTTC.

The chain combines TRBV18 with TRBJ2-1; the D gene could be TRBD1 or TRBD2 (5 bases each). V lost 3 bases to trimming and J lost 8 bases, with 20 bases between them. The germline gives CDR1 KGHSH, CDR2 LQKENI. The CDR3 is 16 residues long. The CDR3 reads CASSPSPGTTTYEQFF. The CDR3 DNA is TGTGCCAGCTCACCGTCCCCCGGGACGACCACCTATGAGCAGTTCTTC.

This clonotype appeared a few times. The chain combines TRBV27 with TRBJ2-7, with TRBD1 matching over 11 bases. The V gene end was trimmed by 7 bases and the J gene end by 5 bases; junction bases not matched to a gene: 13. The CDR3 totals 16 residues. CDR1 is MNHEY and CDR2 is SMNVEV in the germline V gene (reference sequence). DNA for the CDR3: TGTGCCAGCACTCCGCTGACCGGGACAGGGGGGAACGAGCAGTACTTC. This encodes CASTPLTGTGGNEQYF.

This clonotype has a handful of counts. The rearrangement links TRBV12-3 or TRBV12-4 to TRBJ1-5; D possibly corresponds to TRBD1 (5 bases). This CDR3 is built from 12 residues. Trimming took 6 bases from V and 9 from J, leaving 12 bases between them. The chain's CDR3 is CASSTGTMPQHF. Written as DNA, the CDR3 is TGTGCCAGCAGCACCGGGACCATGCCCCAGCATTTT.

At least ten counts were recorded for this clonotype. V is TRBV5-6 and J is TRBJ2-1; TRBD2 matches at 14 bases. The CDR3 runs 16 residues. CDR1 and CDR2 (germline): SGHDT, YYEEEE. The trim removed 0 bases at V and 8 bases at J, leaving 4 bases unmatched. The CDR3 DNA sequence: TGTGCCAGCAGCTTGGGGGGACTAGCGGGAGCCTATGAGCAGTTCTTC. Its translation is CASSLGGLAGAYEQFF.

This clonotype was counted between two and nine times. The V gene is TRBV7-9, the J gene TRBJ2-7; 8 nucleotides agree with TRBD1. Germline CDR1 SEHNR, CDR2 FQNEAQ (reference sequence). The V and J ends lost 5 bases and 1 base, in that order; junction bases with no gene match: 10. This CDR3 is 16 amino acids long. The DNA for the CDR3 is TGTGCCAGCAGCCAGAGGGGGACAGGTGGATCCTACGAGCAGTACTTC. Translated: CASSQRGTGGSYEQYF. Full variable domain (outside the CDR3, taken from reference TRBV7-9 and TRBJ2-7): DTGVSQNPRHKITKRGQNVTFRCDPISEHNRLYWYRQTLGQGPEFLTYFQNEAQLEKSRLLSDRFSAERPKGSFSTLEIQRTEQGDSAMYLCASSQRGTGGSYEQYFGPGTRLTVT.

The gene calls are TRBV6-1 and TRBJ2-3; the match to TRBD1 covers 9 bases. The CDR3 has 15 residues. With V trimmed by 6 bases and J by 2 bases, 6 bases remained unmatched. Germline lookup yields CDR1 MNHNS and CDR2 SASEGT. CDR3 DNA sequence: TGTGCCAGCAGCAAACAGGGGGCCTCCACAGATACGCAGTATTTT. It is translated as CASSKQGASTDTQYF.

This clonotype was counted ten times or more. This chain links TRBV20-1 with TRBJ2-1; D is uncertain. V lost 0 bases, J lost 3 bases, and 9 bases lay in between. The CDR3 consists of 14 residues. Germline V gene lookup returns CDR1 DFQATT and CDR2 SNEGSKA (reference sequence). CDR3 region: CSARDRAFYNEQFF. The CDR3 nucleotides read TGCAGTGCTAGAGATAGGGCCTTCTACAATGAGCAGTTCTTC.

This clonotype was seen many times. This chain joins TRBV12-3 or TRBV12-4 and TRBJ2-1, with TRBD2 matching 7 bases. The ends lost 0 bases at V and 14 bases at J; junction bases unmatched: 1. There are 11 residues in the CDR3. CDR3 residues: CASSLAGTKFF. Written as DNA, the CDR3 is TGTGCCAGCAGTTTAGCAGGGACTAAGTTCTTC.

This clonotype was recorded at least ten times. The chain combines TRBV20-1 with TRBJ2-1, with D unresolved. The CDR3 length is 11 residues. The germline CDR1 and CDR2 sequences are DFQATT and SNEGSKA (reference sequence). V lost 6 bases and J lost 8, with 11 bases in between. Here the CDR3 reads CSAPASDEQFF. The CDR3 DNA sequence: TGCAGTGCCCCCGCTTCCGATGAGCAGTTCTTC.

The CDR3 here is CATSFGETQYF. CDR3 bases: TGTGCCACCAGTTTTGGCGAGACCCAGTACTTC. The gene calls are TRBV24-1 and TRBJ2-5; D unresolved. CDR3 length: 11 residues. Between the trimmed V and J ends, which lost 6 bases and 5 bases, there was a span of 6 bases. CDR1 is KGHDR, CDR2 SFDVKD, per germline.